The source of this TCR beta chain is a study of OX40 agonist ivuxolimab in advanced cancers. As for the study in general: Partial response was recorded in three patients: one hepatocellular carcinoma and two cutaneous melanoma cases.

Sequenced by immunoSEQ multiplex PCR; TCRdb stores in-frame clones only, minus some. There are fewer than 20,000 clones in the sample; roughly nine tenths occur only once, and around 25% lies in the top ten. Looked up from germline, CDR1 is LNHDA and CDR2 is SQIVND (reference sequence). CDR3 size: 15 residues. Trimming removed 3 bases from V and 7 bases from J, with 15 bases in between. The sequence was collected from an adult with an advanced solid tumor such as melanoma, head and neck, liver or kidney cancer. The rearrangement uses TRBV19 and TRBJ1-4, with TRBD1 as a possible D gene (5 bases). The sample consisted of CD4+ or CD8+ T cells sorted from blood, taken in a trial of the OX40 agonist ivuxolimab. For the CDR3, the DNA is TGTGCCAGTAGTATTTATGGGGGAGTGAGTGAAAAACTGTTTTTT. It translates to CASSIYGGVSEKLFF.